Listed below are T cell receptor beta chains from one sample, sequenced in a study of blood T cell repertoires in COVID-19. The data were produced by immunoSEQ multiplex PCR, yet TCRdb's version contains in-frame clones alone and is incomplete. Seen here are 200,000 to 250,000 clones, roughly 80% observed once, and the top ten hold around 3.5%. Sample: peripheral blood. The receptor source for this set is a woman between 18 and 29 years old with acute or convalescent COVID-19. The CDR3 runs from the conserved cysteine through the conserved F or W. A D gene is named only where the DNA matches it firmly. Not all rows give a size; the values are once, few, many and, for expanded clones, a class.

d_call j_call clone_size v_call cdr3_aa cdr3_nt
NA TRBJ2-7 NA TRBV19 CASSIGLDSYEQYF TGTGCCAGTAGTATTGGGCTCGACTCCTACGAGCAGTACTTC
NA TRBJ1-5 NA TRBV12-3/TRBV12-4 CASSGTGDQPQHF TGTGCCAGCAGTGGGACTGGTGATCAGCCCCAGCATTTT
TRBD2 TRBJ2-2 NA TRBV7-8 CASSLVWLAGAITGELFF TGTGCCAGCAGCTTAGTTTGGCTAGCGGGAGCGATTACCGGGGAGCTGTTTTTT
TRBD2 TRBJ2-7 NA TRBV7-9 CASSPQGLAALSEQYF TGTGCCAGCAGCCCCCAGGGACTAGCGGCACTAAGCGAGCAGTACTTC
TRBD1 TRBJ2-7 NA TRBV3-1/TRBV3-2 CASSGTGGLGEQYF TGTGCCAGCTCCGGGACAGGTGGCCTGGGCGAGCAGTACTTC
TRBD1 TRBJ1-1 NA TRBV28 CASSLEGAATEAFF TGTGCCAGCAGTTTAGAGGGGGCCGCCACTGAAGCTTTCTTT
NA TRBJ2-1 NA TRBV6-2/TRBV6-3 CASSYPNTRLEQFF TGTGCCAGCAGTTACCCAAACACTAGACTTGAGCAGTTCTTC
NA TRBJ2-7 NA TRBV6-1 CASSEIYNYEQYF TGTGCCAGCAGTGAGATATACAACTACGAGCAGTACTTC
NA TRBJ2-7 NA TRBV28 CASSLGRYEQYF TGTGCCAGCAGTTTGGGGAGGTACGAGCAGTACTTC
TRBD2 TRBJ2-1 few TRBV28 CASTPGLAGGEDEQFF TGTGCCAGCACTCCCGGGCTTGCGGGAGGGGAAGATGAGCAGTTCTTC
TRBD1 TRBJ1-3 many TRBV6-1 CASSETGTGNTIYF TGTGCCAGCAGTGAGACAGGGACTGGAAACACCATATATTTT
NA TRBJ1-6 NA TRBV5-4 CASSLGASSGLNSPLHF TGTGCCAGCAGCTTGGGGGCTTCTTCAGGCTTAAATTCACCCCTCCACTTT
NA TRBJ1-5 NA TRBV19 CASSIWQANQPQHF TGTGCCAGTAGTATCTGGCAGGCTAATCAGCCCCAGCATTTT
NA TRBJ1-1 NA TRBV11-2 CASSLAGRSAFF TGTGCCAGCAGCTTAGCGGGAAGGTCGGCTTTCTTT
TRBD2 TRBJ2-1 NA TRBV11-3 CASSLDQGGSASYNEQFF TGTGCCAGCAGCTTAGATCAGGGCGGGAGCGCATCCTACAATGAGCAGTTCTTC
NA TRBJ1-5 NA TRBV6-2/TRBV6-3 CASSYSGPAQHF TGTGCCAGCAGTTACTCGGGCCCGGCCCAGCATTTT
NA TRBJ1-2 NA TRBV6-5 CASSYSISGWDYGYTF TGTGCCAGCAGTTACTCGATCTCGGGATGGGATTATGGCTACACCTTC
NA TRBJ2-7 NA TRBV4-3 CASSQDRGSPSYEQYF TGCGCCAGCAGCCAAGATCGGGGGTCCCCATCCTACGAGCAGTACTTC
NA TRBJ1-3 few TRBV15 CATSEEQGDGNTIYF TGTGCCACCAGCGAGGAGCAGGGTGATGGAAACACCATATATTTT
NA TRBJ1-2 NA TRBV6-1 CASSDHLITEAGDGYTF TGTGCCAGCAGTGACCACCTAATAACGGAGGCGGGTGATGGCTACACCTTC
NA TRBJ2-2 NA TRBV7-2 CASRDSFSRNTGELFF TGTGCCAGCAGAGACTCGTTCAGCAGGAACACCGGGGAGCTGTTTTTT
NA TRBJ2-2 NA TRBV29-1 CSVEAGRDTGELFF TGCAGCGTTGAGGCGGGTAGAGACACCGGGGAGCTGTTTTTT
TRBD2 TRBJ2-1 few TRBV9 CASSLTSGLAGEEQFF TGTGCCAGCAGCTTGACCTCGGGACTAGCGGGAGAGGAGCAGTTCTTC
NA TRBJ1-5 NA TRBV11-2 CASSLWGGPSNQPQHF TGTGCCAGCAGCTTATGGGGGGGCCCTAGCAATCAGCCCCAGCATTTT
NA TRBJ2-1 NA TRBV7-3 CASSLGTPAYNEQFF TGTGCCAGCAGCTTAGGGACTCCGGCCTACAATGAGCAGTTCTTC
TRBD2 TRBJ2-7 NA TRBV9 CASSVRPSGYEQYF TGTGCCAGCAGCGTACGTCCTAGCGGCTACGAGCAGTACTTC
TRBD1 TRBJ1-4 NA TRBV7-8 CASSKDRVRRSDEKLFF TGTGCCAGCAGCAAGGACAGGGTCCGTCGGAGTGATGAAAAACTGTTTTTT
NA TRBJ1-3 NA TRBV7-6 CASSFSHVSSGNTIYF TGTGCCAGCAGCTTTTCCCATGTTAGCTCTGGAAACACCATATATTTT
NA TRBJ2-3 NA TRBV7-3 CASSLIPTATDTQYF TGTGCCAGCAGCTTAATCCCGACAGCCACAGATACGCAGTATTTT
TRBD1 TRBJ1-4 NA TRBV5-1 CASSLGGTGDEKLFF TGCGCCAGCAGCTTAGGTGGAACAGGGGATGAAAAACTGTTTTTT
NA TRBJ2-2 NA TRBV29-1 CSISRQSTGELFF TGCAGCATATCCCGACAGTCCACCGGGGAGCTGTTTTTT
NA TRBJ2-1 once TRBV30 CAWSHGGARTEQFF TGTGCCTGGAGTCACGGAGGGGCTAGGACTGAGCAGTTCTTC
TRBD2 TRBJ2-1 NA TRBV7-6 CASSLEVGGRTYNEQFF TGTGCCAGCAGCTTAGAGGTAGGCGGGAGGACTTACAATGAGCAGTTCTTC
TRBD1 TRBJ1-1 NA TRBV2 CASLRTGREAFF TGTGCCAGCCTACGGACAGGGCGAGAAGCTTTCTTT